The rows below give T cell receptor beta chains drawn from one sample of a study of breast tumors, draining lymph nodes, adjacent tissues. Via MiXCR, TCRdb re-called the multiplex PCR reads, giving one row per CDR3 protein. This sample yields 130,000 or so distinct CDR3 sequences, of which about 20% are seen a single time; 2.2% belongs to the top ten. Sequenced material: axillary lymph node tissue. The receptors come from a female donor with breast cancer. Some clones in this sample may be carry-over from other donors' samples. CDR3s include the opening cysteine and the closing phenylalanine or tryptophan. Each record gives: J gene, clone size, D gene, V gene, CDR3 protein, CDR3 DNA. D genes are given only for firm matches. Some rows mark clone size as missing; the rest say once, few, many or name a class of expanded clone.

>TRBJ2-1|many|TRBD2|TRBV29-1
CSGRDYGNNEQFF
TGCAGCGGACGGGACTATGGGAACAATGAGCAGTTCTTC
>TRBJ2-2|-|-|TRBV27
CASSLRGTNTGELFF
TGTGCCAGCAGTTTACGGGGGACTAACACCGGGGAGCTGTTTTTT
>TRBJ2-1|-|-|TRBV7-6
CAGSSLSSLEQFF
TGTGCCGGCAGCTCCCTAAGCAGTCTTGAGCAGTTCTTC
>TRBJ2-7|many|TRBD1|TRBV5-1
CASSPIGTGDREQYF
TGCGCCAGCAGCCCTATCGGGACAGGGGACCGAGAGCAGTACTTC
>TRBJ2-1|-|-|TRBV19
CASNYVGGSSDEQFF
TGTGCCAGTAATTATGTTGGGGGCTCTAGCGATGAGCAGTTCTTC
>TRBJ2-7|many|TRBD1|TRBV6-5
CASSYTGTGWAYEQYF
TGTGCCAGCAGTTATACCGGGACAGGGTGGGCCTACGAGCAGTACTTC
>TRBJ2-2|many|TRBD1|TRBV5-5
CASSGTGGGGELFF
TGTGCCAGCAGCGGGACAGGGGGTGGCGGGGAGCTGTTTTTT
>TRBJ1-2|many|-|TRBV30
CAWRLRPDLKGYTF
TGTGCCTGGAGACTCCGACCCGATCTCAAGGGCTACACCTTC
>TRBJ2-3|few|TRBD1|TRBV27
CASSRGQGIDTQYF
TGTGCCAGCAGTCGGGGACAGGGGATCGATACGCAGTATTTT
>TRBJ2-2|-|-|TRBV6-5
CASSYPPLGAGGELFF
TGTGCCAGCAGTTACCCACCCCTGGGGGCAGGTGGGGAGCTGTTTTTT
>TRBJ1-2|many|TRBD1|TRBV5-1
CASTTGTAYGYTF
TGCGCCAGCACGACGGGGACAGCCTATGGCTACACCTTC
>TRBJ1-6|many|-|TRBV4-1
CASHGGADNSPLHF
TGCGCCAGCCACGGGGGGGCGGATAATTCACCCCTCCACTTT
>TRBJ2-3|many|TRBD2|TRBV20-1
CSVTGTSEHTDTQYF
TGCAGTGTAACCGGGACTAGCGAACACACAGATACGCAGTATTTT
>TRBJ1-4|many|TRBD1|TRBV7-9
CASSLAGGEKLFF
TGTGCCAGCAGCTTAGCAGGGGGCGAAAAACTGTTTTTT
>TRBJ2-2|many|-|TRBV9
CASSVGETGELFF
TGTGCCAGCAGCGTAGGGGAGACCGGGGAGCTGTTTTTT
>TRBJ2-7|many|-|TRBV10-2
CASHGTSYEQYF
TGCGCCAGCCATGGGACTTCTTACGAGCAGTACTTC
>TRBJ1-6|many|-|TRBV4-1
CASSQDLGVSPLHF
TGCGCCAGCAGCCAAGATTTAGGGGTTTCACCCCTCCACTTT
>TRBJ2-6|many|-|TRBV9
CASSAHGRGPSSSGANVLTF
TGTGCCAGCAGCGCACATGGGCGGGGACCCTCTTCCTCTGGGGCCAACGTCCTGACTTTC
>TRBJ1-2|many|TRBD1|TRBV6-6
CASSATGYDGYTF
TGTGCCAGCAGCGCGACAGGGTATGATGGCTACACCTTC
>TRBJ2-1|many|-|TRBV5-1
CASSFGYNEQFF
TGCGCCAGCAGCTTCGGGTACAATGAGCAGTTCTTC
>TRBJ2-5|many|TRBD2|TRBV2
CASSDLAGVQETQYF
TGTGCCAGCAGTGATTTGGCGGGAGTCCAAGAGACCCAGTACTTC
>TRBJ1-5|few|-|TRBV30
CAFTLDGGLQLDQPQHF
TGTGCCTTTACGCTCGATGGAGGGCTTCAATTAGATCAGCCCCAGCATTTT
>TRBJ1-5|many|-|TRBV10-3
CAISERGRDYQPQHF
TGTGCCATCAGTGAAAGAGGAAGGGATTATCAGCCCCAGCATTTT
>TRBJ2-5|many|TRBD1|TRBV6-1
CASSEEAGGQGRETQYF
TGTGCCAGCAGTGAAGAAGCTGGGGGACAGGGGAGGGAGACCCAGTACTTC
>TRBJ1-6|many|TRBD1|TRBV20-1
CSGTGGLNSPLHF
TGCAGTGGGACAGGGGGTTTGAATTCACCCCTCCACTTT
>TRBJ2-5|many|TRBD2|TRBV10-1
CASSEFRLAGNQETQYF
TGCGCCAGCAGTGAGTTTCGACTAGCGGGGAACCAAGAGACCCAGTACTTC
>TRBJ2-5|many|TRBD1|TRBV12-3/TRBV12-4
CASSMTGSRQETQYF
TGTGCCAGCAGTATGACAGGGTCCCGCCAAGAGACCCAGTACTTC
>TRBJ2-5|-|TRBD2|TRBV5-1
CASSLAGVGETRYF
TGCGCCAGCAGCTTAGCGGGAGTGGGGGAGACCCGGTACTTC
>TRBJ1-1|-|-|TRBV4-1
CASSQGSSTEAFF
TGCGCCAGCAGCCAAGGAAGCAGCACTGAAGCTTTCTTT
>TRBJ2-3|many|-|TRBV6-5
CASSYAGLYTDTQYF
TGTGCCAGCAGTTACGCAGGACTGTACACAGATACGCAGTATTTT
>TRBJ2-1|many|TRBD2|TRBV11-2
CASSLLAAYNEQFF
TGTGCCAGCAGCCTACTAGCGGCGTACAATGAGCAGTTCTTC